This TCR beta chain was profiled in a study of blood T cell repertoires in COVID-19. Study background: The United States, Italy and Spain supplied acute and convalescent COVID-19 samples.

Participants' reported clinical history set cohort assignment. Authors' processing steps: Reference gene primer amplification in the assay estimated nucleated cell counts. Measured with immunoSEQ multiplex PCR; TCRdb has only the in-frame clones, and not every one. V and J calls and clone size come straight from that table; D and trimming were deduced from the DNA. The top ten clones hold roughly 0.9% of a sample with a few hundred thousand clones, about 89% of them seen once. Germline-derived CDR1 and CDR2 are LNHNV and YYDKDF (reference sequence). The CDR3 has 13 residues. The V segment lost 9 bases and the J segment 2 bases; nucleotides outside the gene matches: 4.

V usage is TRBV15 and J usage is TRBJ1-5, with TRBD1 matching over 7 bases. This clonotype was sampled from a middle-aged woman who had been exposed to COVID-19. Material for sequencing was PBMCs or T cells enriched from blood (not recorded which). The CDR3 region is CATTGQGNQPQHF. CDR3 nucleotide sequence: TGTGCCACAACTGGACAGGGCAATCAGCCCCAGCATTTT.